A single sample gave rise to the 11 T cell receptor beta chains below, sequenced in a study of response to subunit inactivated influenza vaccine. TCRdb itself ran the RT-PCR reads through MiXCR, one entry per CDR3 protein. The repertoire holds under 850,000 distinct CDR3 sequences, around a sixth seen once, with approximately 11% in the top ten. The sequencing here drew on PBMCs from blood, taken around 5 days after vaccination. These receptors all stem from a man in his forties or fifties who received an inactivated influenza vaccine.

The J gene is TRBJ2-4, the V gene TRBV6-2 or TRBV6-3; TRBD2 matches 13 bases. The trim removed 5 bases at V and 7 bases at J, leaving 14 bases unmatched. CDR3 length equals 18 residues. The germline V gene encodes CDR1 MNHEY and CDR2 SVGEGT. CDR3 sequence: CASSDAGTSGALKNIQYF. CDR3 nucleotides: TGTGCCAGCAGTGATGCCGGGACTAGCGGGGCATTAAAGAACATTCAGTACTTC.

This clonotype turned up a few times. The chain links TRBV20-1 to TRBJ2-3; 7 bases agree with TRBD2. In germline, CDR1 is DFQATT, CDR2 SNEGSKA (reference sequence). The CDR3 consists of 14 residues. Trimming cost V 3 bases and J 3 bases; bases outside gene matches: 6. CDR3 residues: CSARSGEGTDTQYF. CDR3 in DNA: TGCAGTGCTAGGAGCGGGGAGGGGACAGATACGCAGTATTTT.

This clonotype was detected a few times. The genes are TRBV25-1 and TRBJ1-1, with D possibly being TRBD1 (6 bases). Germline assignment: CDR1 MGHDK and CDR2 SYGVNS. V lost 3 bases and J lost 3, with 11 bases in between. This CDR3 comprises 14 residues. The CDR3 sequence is CASSETGFDTEAFF. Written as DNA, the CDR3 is TGTGCCAGCAGTGAGACAGGATTTGACACTGAAGCTTTCTTT. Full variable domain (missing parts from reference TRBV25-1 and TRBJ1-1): EADIYQTPRYLVIGTGKKITLECSQTMGHDKMYWYQQDPGMELHLIHYSYGVNSTEKGDLSSESTVSRIRTEHFPLTLESARPSHTSQYLCASSETGFDTEAFFGQGTRLTVV.

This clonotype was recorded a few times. The CDR3, as DNA: TGTGCCAGTACCTACCGGGACAGGTTTTATGGCTACACCTTC. It codes for CASTYRDRFYGYTF. The rearrangement uses TRBV28 and TRBJ1-2; 8 bases map to TRBD1. Germline loops: CDR1 MDHEN, CDR2 SYDVKM. J lost 5 bases, V lost 9 bases, and 11 bases had no gene match. The CDR3 length is 14 residues.

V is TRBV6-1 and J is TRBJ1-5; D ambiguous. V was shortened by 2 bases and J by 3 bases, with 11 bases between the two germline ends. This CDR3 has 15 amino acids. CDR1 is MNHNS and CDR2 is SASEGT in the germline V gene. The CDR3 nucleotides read TGTGCCAGCAGTGAATCTGGCTTTTACAATCAGCCCCAGCATTTT. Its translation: CASSESGFYNQPQHF.

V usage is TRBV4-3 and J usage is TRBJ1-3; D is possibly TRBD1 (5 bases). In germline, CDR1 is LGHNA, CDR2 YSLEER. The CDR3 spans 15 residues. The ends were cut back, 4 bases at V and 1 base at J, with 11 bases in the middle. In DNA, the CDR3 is TGCGCCAGCAGCCGCCACCAGGGATCTGGAAACACCATATATTTT. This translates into CASSRHQGSGNTIYF.

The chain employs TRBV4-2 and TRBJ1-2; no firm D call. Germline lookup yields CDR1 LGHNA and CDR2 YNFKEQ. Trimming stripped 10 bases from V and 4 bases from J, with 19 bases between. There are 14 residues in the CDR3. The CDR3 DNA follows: TGTGCCATGGGCCCCGGGCGGCTCTGCTATGGCTACACCTTC. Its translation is CAMGPGRLCYGYTF.

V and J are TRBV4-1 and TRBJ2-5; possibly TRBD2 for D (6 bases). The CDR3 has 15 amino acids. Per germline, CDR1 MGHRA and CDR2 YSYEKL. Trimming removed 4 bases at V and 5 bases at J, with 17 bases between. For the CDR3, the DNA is TGCGCCAGCAGCCTCGTTTTCGGAGGGGCGGAGACCCAGTACTTC. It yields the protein CASSLVFGGAETQYF.

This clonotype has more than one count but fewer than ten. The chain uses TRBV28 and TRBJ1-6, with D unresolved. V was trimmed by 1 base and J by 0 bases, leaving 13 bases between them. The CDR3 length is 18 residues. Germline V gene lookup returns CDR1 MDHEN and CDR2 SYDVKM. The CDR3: CASSLSRGLGSYNSPLHF. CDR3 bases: TGTGCCAGCAGTTTATCTCGGGGTTTGGGCTCCTATAATTCACCCCTCCACTTT.

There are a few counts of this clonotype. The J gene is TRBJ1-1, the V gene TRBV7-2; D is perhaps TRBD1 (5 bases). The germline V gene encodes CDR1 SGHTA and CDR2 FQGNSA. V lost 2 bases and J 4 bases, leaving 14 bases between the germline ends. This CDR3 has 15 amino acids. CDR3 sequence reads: CASSLSGTGVTEAFF. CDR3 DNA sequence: TGTGCCAGCAGCTTATCAGGGACGGGGGTCACTGAAGCTTTCTTT.

The CDR3 DNA sequence: TGTGCCATCAGGGGCGGGGGCCAGGGTAGAGATACGCAGTATTTT. It specifies CAIRGGGQGRDTQYF. The chain combines TRBV10-3 with TRBJ2-3, with a tentative D call TRBD2 (7 bases). V was shortened by 6 bases and J by 5 bases, with 18 bases between the two germline ends. Germline V CDR1 and CDR2: ENHRY, SYGVKD. The CDR3 has 15 residues.